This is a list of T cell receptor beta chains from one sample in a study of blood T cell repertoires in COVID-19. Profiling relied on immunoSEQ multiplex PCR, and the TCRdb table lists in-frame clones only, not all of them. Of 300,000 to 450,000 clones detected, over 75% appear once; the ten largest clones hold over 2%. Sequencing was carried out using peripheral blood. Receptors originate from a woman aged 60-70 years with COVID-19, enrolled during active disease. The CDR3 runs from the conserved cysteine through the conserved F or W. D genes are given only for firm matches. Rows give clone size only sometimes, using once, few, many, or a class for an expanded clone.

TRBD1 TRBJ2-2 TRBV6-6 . CASSLRTGPGTGELFF TGTGCCAGCAGTTTAAGGACAGGGCCAGGAACCGGGGAGCTGTTTTTT
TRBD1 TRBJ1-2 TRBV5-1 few CASSLGPGGDRVPYGYTF TGCGCCAGCAGCTTGGGTCCTGGAGGGGACAGGGTCCCCTATGGCTACACCTTC
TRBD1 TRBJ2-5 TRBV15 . CATSRDRTGKETQYF TGTGCCACCAGCAGAGACCGGACAGGGAAAGAGACCCAGTACTTC
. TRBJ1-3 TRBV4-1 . CASSLGSWGGNTIYF TGCGCCAGCAGCCTTGGAAGTTGGGGCGGAAACACCATATATTTT
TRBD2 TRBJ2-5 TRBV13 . CASSSSGTKETQYF TGTGCCAGCAGCTCTTCCGGGACTAAAGAGACCCAGTACTTC
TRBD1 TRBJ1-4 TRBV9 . CASSPRQGAANEKLFF TGTGCCAGCAGCCCCCGACAGGGGGCGGCCAACGAAAAACTGTTTTTT
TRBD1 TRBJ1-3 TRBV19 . CASSRRGLYGNTIYF TGTGCCAGTAGTAGAAGGGGGCTTTATGGAAACACCATATATTTT
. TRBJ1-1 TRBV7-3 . CASSLSGATEAFF TGTGCCAGCAGCTTATCAGGGGCGACTGAAGCTTTCTTT
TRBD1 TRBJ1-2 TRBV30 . CAWTSRRPTGIYGYTF TGTGCCTGGACATCGCGACGGCCGACAGGGATCTATGGCTACACCTTC
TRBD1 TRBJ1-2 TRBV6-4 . CASRVYRDRERGYTF TGTGCCAGCCGGGTGTACCGGGACAGGGAGCGCGGCTACACCTTC
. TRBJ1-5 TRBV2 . CASRQMTAFNQPQHF TGTGCCAGCAGGCAGATGACAGCGTTTAATCAGCCCCAGCATTTT
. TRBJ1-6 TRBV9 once CASSAAGTGGSPLHF TGTGCCAGCAGCGCGGCCGGGACTGGAGGGTCACCCCTCCACTTT
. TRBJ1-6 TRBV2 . CASSELGQGTAPLHF TGTGCCAGCAGTGAATTGGGGCAGGGGACCGCACCCCTCCACTTT
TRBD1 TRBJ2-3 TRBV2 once CASSEQGAIADTQYF TGTGCCAGCAGTGAACAGGGGGCAATAGCAGATACGCAGTATTTT
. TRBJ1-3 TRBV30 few CAWSVTGPGNTIYF TGTGCCTGGAGTGTCACAGGGCCTGGAAACACCATATATTTT
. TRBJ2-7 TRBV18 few CASSPVRDEQYF TGTGCCAGCTCACCAGTTCGGGACGAGCAGTACTTC
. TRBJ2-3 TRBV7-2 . CASSLGTLRTDTQYF TGTGCCAGCAGCTTAGGCACACTACGCACAGATACGCAGTATTTT
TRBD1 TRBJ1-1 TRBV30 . CAWRTGGRRTEAFF TGTGCCTGGAGAACAGGGGGCAGGAGGACTGAAGCTTTCTTT
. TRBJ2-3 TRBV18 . CASSQQPDTQYF TGTGCCAGCTCACAACAGCCGGATACGCAGTATTTT
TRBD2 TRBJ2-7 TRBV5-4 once CASSPRGGAGSSYEQYF TGTGCCAGCAGCCCGCGGGGGGGGGCGGGTAGCTCCTACGAGCAGTACTTC
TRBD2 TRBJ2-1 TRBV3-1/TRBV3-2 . CASSQTSGGWNEQFF TGTGCCAGCAGCCAGACTAGCGGGGGGTGGAATGAGCAGTTCTTC
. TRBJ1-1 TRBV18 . CASSPPSRVPEAFF TGTGCCAGCTCACCGCCTTCCCGGGTCCCTGAAGCTTTCTTT